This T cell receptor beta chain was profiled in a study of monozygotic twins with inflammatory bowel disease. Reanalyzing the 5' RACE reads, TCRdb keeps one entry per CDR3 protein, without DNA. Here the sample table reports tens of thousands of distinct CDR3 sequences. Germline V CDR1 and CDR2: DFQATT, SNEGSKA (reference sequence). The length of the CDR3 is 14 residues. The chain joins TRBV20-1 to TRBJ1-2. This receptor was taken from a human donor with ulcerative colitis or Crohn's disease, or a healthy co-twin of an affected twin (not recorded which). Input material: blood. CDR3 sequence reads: CSAHLSNRGYGYTF.